The 20 T cell receptor beta chains listed next were all sequenced from one sample in a study of identical twins. TCRdb itself ran the 5' RACE reads through MiXCR, one entry per CDR3 protein. Of about 810,000 distinct CDR3 sequences listed, 12% were seen once; the top ten hold around 1.6%. These data were also filed under a second study, of yellow fever vaccine responses in identical twins.

Specimen: PBMCs. These receptors all stem from a woman younger than 30 in good health.

This clonotype showed up just a few times. V usage is TRBV20-1 and J usage is TRBJ2-4; maybe TRBD2 (5 bases). V gave up 5 bases and J gave up 1 base, with 21 bases separating them. The V gene's germline CDR1 is DFQATT and CDR2 SNEGSKA (reference sequence). The CDR3 length is 17 residues. The CDR3 DNA reads as TGCAGTGCTGGACGGGATGCCTATTCTTCGGCCAAAAACATTCAGTACTTC. It translates to CSAGRDAYSSAKNIQYF.

Many counts were recorded for this clonotype. One end of the junction does not line up with germline, which may come from a read error. The chain has TRBV20-1 and TRBJ2-1, with D possibly matching TRBD2 (6 bases). CDR1 is DFQATT, CDR2 SNEGSKA, per germline (reference sequence). The CDR3 is 15 amino acids. CDR3 DNA sequence: TGCAGCGCTAGGATCTTTGGAGGGGACTACAATGAGCAGTTCTTC. This gives the protein CSARIFGGDYNEQFF.

The sample holds many counts of this clonotype. The CDR3 nucleotides read TGTGCCAGCAGCTTTCTAGAGCGTAAAGGCTCCTACGAGCAGTACGTC. Protein sequence: CASSFLERKGSYEQYV. The V gene is TRBV7-9, the J gene TRBJ2-7; D not certain. Trimming cost V 3 bases and J 0 bases, with 15 bases left between them. This CDR3 is built from 16 residues. Looked up from germline, CDR1 is SEHNR and CDR2 is FQNEAQ (reference sequence).

This clonotype was counted at least ten times. The rearrangement links TRBV28 to TRBJ2-5; TRBD1 matches at 9 bases. The trim removed 5 bases at V and 3 bases at J, leaving 13 bases unmatched. There are 17 residues in the CDR3. The V gene's germline CDR1 is MDHEN and CDR2 SYDVKM. For the CDR3, the DNA is TGTGCCAGCAGTCTACTCCTGACAGGGGGATGGAAAGAGACCCAGTACTTC. This sequence encodes CASSLLLTGGWKETQYF.

The chain combines TRBV27 with TRBJ2-1; unclear D gene. The ends were cut back, 5 bases at V and 1 base at J, with 6 bases in the middle. CDR1 and CDR2 (germline): MNHEY, SMNVEV (reference sequence). The CDR3 contains 13 residues. For the CDR3, the DNA is TGTGCCAGCAGTAGATTTTCCTACAATGAGCAGTTCTTC. This translates into CASSRFSYNEQFF.

The gene calls are TRBV28 and TRBJ2-1; D is ambiguous. Germline CDR1 is MDHEN and CDR2 is SYDVKM. V was shortened by 6 bases and J by 7 bases, with 10 bases between the two germline ends. This CDR3 region has 12 residues. DNA for the CDR3: TGTGCCAGCAGGACCCTCCTGAATGAGCAGTTCTTC. This gives the protein CASRTLLNEQFF.

The chain links TRBV14 to TRBJ2-4; 10 nucleotides match TRBD1. This CDR3 spans 13 amino acids. The J segment lost 9 bases and the V segment lost 1 base, leaving 0 bases of the junction unmatched. Germline-derived CDR1 and CDR2 are SGHDN and FVKESK. The CDR3 loop is CASSQGQGAIQYF. The CDR3 region has the DNA TGTGCCAGCAGCCAAGGACAGGGGGCCATTCAGTACTTC.

This chain uses TRBV25-1 with TRBJ2-7, with D maybe TRBD1 (5 bases). Per germline, CDR1 MGHDK and CDR2 SYGVNS. CDR3 length: 12 residues. V was clipped by 4 bases and J by 2 bases, with 6 bases between them. DNA of the CDR3: TGTGCCAGCAGTGGACAGACCTACGAGCAGTACTTC. It encodes CASSGQTYEQYF.

The chain couples TRBV25-1 to TRBJ1-3; unclear D gene. Deletions cut 5 bases from V and 4 bases from J, with 15 bases between. Germline assignment: CDR1 MGHDK and CDR2 SYGVNS. The CDR3 loop spans 15 amino acids. CDR3 sequence (DNA): TGTGCCAGCAGTCAGACTCTCCTGGGGGGAAACACCATATATTTT. This sequence encodes CASSQTLLGGNTIYF. The whole variable domain, remainder taken from reference TRBV25-1 and TRBJ1-3, is EADIYQTPRYLVIGTGKKITLECSQTMGHDKMYWYQQDPGMELHLIHYSYGVNSTEKGDLSSESTVSRIRTEHFPLTLESARPSHTSQYLCASSQTLLGGNTIYFGEGSWLTVV.

This chain joins TRBV6-1 and TRBJ2-3; 10 nucleotides match TRBD1. V lost 6 bases to trimming and J lost 0 bases; unmatched junction nucleotides: 9. Germline lookup yields CDR1 MNHNS and CDR2 SASEGT. The CDR3 runs 17 residues. CDR3 in amino acids: CASSVGTGVVSTDTQYF. DNA of the CDR3: TGTGCCAGCAGCGTAGGGACAGGGGTCGTTAGCACAGATACGCAGTATTTT.

The chain employs TRBV6-1 and TRBJ2-7; possibly TRBD1 or TRBD2 for D (5 bases each). The CDR3 length is 14 residues. Per the germline V gene, CDR1 is MNHNS and CDR2 is SASEGT. The V end lost 7 bases, the J end lost 2 bases, and 15 bases lay between the germline ends. Here the CDR3 reads CASTPAGTTYEQYF. Written as DNA, the CDR3 is TGTGCCAGCACCCCCGCCGGGACCACCTACGAGCAGTACTTC.

The chain employs TRBV4-1 and TRBJ2-1; either TRBD1 or TRBD2 may supply D (5 bases each). Germline V gene data show CDR1 as MGHRA and CDR2 as YSYEKL. The CDR3 loop spans 15 amino acids. The V end lost 3 bases, the J end lost 4 bases, and 13 bases lay between the germline ends. The CDR3 DNA sequence: TGCGCCAGCAGCCAGAGGGACCCAATTTACAATGAGCAGTTCTTC. Residues: CASSQRDPIYNEQFF.

The chain recombines TRBV7-2 with TRBJ2-2; no clear D gene. This CDR3 spans 14 amino acids. Germline lookup yields CDR1 SGHTA and CDR2 FQGNSA. Trimming pared 5 bases from V and 6 bases from J, leaving 13 bases between. In DNA, the CDR3 is TGTGCCAGCAGCAGGGAAGGTTCTTCCGGGGAGCTGTTTTTT. It encodes CASSREGSSGELFF.

The chain has TRBV18 and TRBJ2-7; a weak D match, TRBD1 (6 bases). This CDR3 spans 14 amino acids. Germline lookup yields CDR1 KGHSH and CDR2 LQKENI. V lost 4 bases to trimming and J lost 1 base, with 11 bases between them. In nucleotides, the CDR3 is TGTGCCAGCTCACTGGGGACATCTTCCTACGAGCAGTACGTC. Residues: CASSLGTSSYEQYV.

The rearrangement uses TRBV7-2 and TRBJ2-7; TRBD1 matches 7 bases. Germline V gene data show CDR1 as SGHTA and CDR2 as FQGNSA. The CDR3 totals 16 residues. With V trimmed by 1 base and J by 2 bases, 8 bases remained unmatched. CDR3 region: CASSLGQGSSAYEQYF. CDR3 nucleotides: TGTGCCAGCAGCTTAGGACAGGGTTCATCTGCCTACGAGCAGTACTTC.

This clonotype occurred a few times. The chain has TRBV9 and TRBJ1-5, with unresolved D. V lost 3 bases, J lost 6 bases, and 16 bases lay in between. The CDR3 is 15 residues long. The germline V gene encodes CDR1 SGDLS and CDR2 YYNGEE. The CDR3 DNA follows: TGTGCCAGCAGCGCACTGAAGAAAATGGGTCAGCCCCAGCATTTT. Translated, it gives CASSALKKMGQPQHF.

This clonotype was seen ten or more times. This sequence joins TRBV2 and TRBJ2-7; perhaps TRBD2 as D (6 bases). The V end lost 7 bases, the J end lost 2 bases, and 18 bases lay between the germline ends. CDR1 and CDR2 (germline): SNHLY, FYNNEI. The CDR3 has 15 residues. The chain's CDR3 is CASTMSSGLTYEQYF. CDR3 DNA sequence: TGTGCCAGCACCATGTCCTCGGGACTGACCTACGAGCAGTACTTC. Looking up the rest from reference TRBV2 and TRBJ2-7 gives the full variable domain: EPEVTQTPSHQVTQMGQEVILRCVPISNHLYFYWYRQILGQKVEFLVSFYNNEISEKSEIFDDQFSVERPDGSNFTLKIRSTKLEDSAMYFCASTMSSGLTYEQYFGPGTRLTVT.

V is TRBV5-1 and J is TRBJ2-7, with D perhaps matching TRBD1 (6 bases). The CDR3 consists of 14 residues. Looked up from germline, CDR1 is SGHRS and CDR2 is YFSETQ. V lost 0 bases, J lost 6 bases, and 13 bases lay in between. The CDR3 here is CASSLAGRGSEQYV. The CDR3 DNA reads TGCGCCAGCAGCTTGGCCGGCAGGGGATCCGAGCAGTACGTC.

This clonotype was recorded many times. The rearrangement links TRBV12-3 or TRBV12-4 to TRBJ2-2, with 11 bases lining up with TRBD2. The CDR3 consists of 14 residues. V was pared by 6 bases and J by 6 bases, with 3 bases of the junction left unmatched. CDR3 in amino acids: CASSLAGGAGELFF. The CDR3, as DNA: TGTGCCAGCAGCCTAGCGGGAGGCGCCGGGGAGCTGTTTTTT.

Ten or more counts support this clonotype. The chain links TRBV5-1 to TRBJ2-3; TRBD2 agrees at 13 bases. CDR3 length equals 16 residues. From germline, CDR1 is SGHRS and CDR2 YFSETQ. Trimming removed 4 bases from V and 5 bases from J; junction bases left unmatched: 7. The CDR3 protein is CASSVTSGRAGDTQYF. The CDR3, as DNA: TGCGCCAGCAGCGTCACTAGCGGGAGGGCCGGAGATACGCAGTATTTT.